The sequence of this T cell receptor (beta chain) was determined in a study of T cell repertoires in cytomegalovirus infection. Note on this clonotype: Its matching antigen is unknown.

Findings and caveats of the study: Summed public TCR beta family frequency identified CMV carriers bearing the relevant HLA.

TCRdb re-derived calls from the reads in MiXCR, one entry per CDR3 protein. The sample shows 150,000 to 200,000 distinct CDR3 sequences, 28% of them seen only once. The source material was PBMCs. This TCR was sampled from a human donor in good health (CMV status not recorded). Some clones in this sample may be carry-over from other donors' samples.

For the CDR3, the DNA is TGTGCCAGCAGCTCTAAACCCGGGACAGGGATTCACAATGAGCAGTTCTTC. As protein: CASSSKPGTGIHNEQFF. The genes are TRBV11-2 and TRBJ2-1; the match to TRBD1 covers 9 bases. Losses at the gene ends were 4 bases for V and 5 bases for J; bases not matched to a gene: 12. This CDR3 has 17 residues. In germline, CDR1 is SGHAT, CDR2 FQNNGV.